Here is one T cell receptor (beta chain) with its context. Every sample had its cDNA made across eight separate reactions. TCRdb reprocessed the 5' RACE reads and keeps a single row for each CDR3 protein, giving no DNA. This sample lists approximately 420,000 distinct CDR3 sequences; its ten largest clones have 2% to 2.5%. These data come from a study of monozygotic twins with inflammatory bowel disease. Per the germline V gene, CDR1 is LGHNA and CDR2 is YNFKEQ. This CDR3 has 14 amino acids. The V gene is TRBV4-2, the J gene TRBJ2-5; TCRdb's assignment of TRBD1 cannot be checked, as there is no DNA. The sequencing sample was made of blood. The source of this sequence is a human donor with ulcerative colitis or Crohn's disease, or a healthy co-twin of an affected twin (not recorded which). CDR3 sequence reads: CASSLGGPQETQYF.